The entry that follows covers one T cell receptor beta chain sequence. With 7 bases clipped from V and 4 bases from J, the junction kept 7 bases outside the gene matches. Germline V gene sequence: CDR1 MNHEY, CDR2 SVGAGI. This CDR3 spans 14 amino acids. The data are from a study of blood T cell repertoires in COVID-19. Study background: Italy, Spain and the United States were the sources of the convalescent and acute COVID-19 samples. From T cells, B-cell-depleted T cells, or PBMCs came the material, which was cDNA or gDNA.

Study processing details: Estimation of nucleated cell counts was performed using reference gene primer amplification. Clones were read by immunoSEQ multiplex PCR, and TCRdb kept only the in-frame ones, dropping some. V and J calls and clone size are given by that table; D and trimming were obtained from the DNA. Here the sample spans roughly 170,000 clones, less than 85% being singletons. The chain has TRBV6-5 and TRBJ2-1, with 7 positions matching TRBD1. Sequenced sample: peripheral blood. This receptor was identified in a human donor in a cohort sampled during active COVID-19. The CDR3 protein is CASTIRGQYNEQFF. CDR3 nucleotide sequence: TGTGCCAGCACCATACGGGGACAGTACAATGAGCAGTTCTTC.